This TCR beta chain came from a study of T cell responses to AZD1222 COVID-19 vaccine. Note on this clone: Antigen: not known.

The CDR3 is 14 amino acids. J was trimmed by 8 bases and V by 5 bases; bases with no gene match: 8. The V gene's germline CDR1 is MNHEY and CDR2 SVGAGI. General study findings and limits: Per reports, nearly half of all spike-specific TCRs target regions that are unmutated in variants. Spike regions recognized by vaccine-associated CD4 TCRs spanned the protein, led by 160-218 and 743-854. Females made up more of the donors, who were largely white British, and clonal diversity may have come out too low. Once two AZD1222 doses were given, Spike-specific TCR breadth and depth went up.

TCRdb keeps only in-frame clones here, not all; method: immunoSEQ multiplex PCR. The sample gives about 48,000 clones, 75% to 90% of which show up once; roughly 5.3% is in the top ten. Source: peripheral blood, taken 28 days after the second AZD1222 dose. The chain carries TRBV6-5 and TRBJ1-4; TRBD1 agrees at 7 bases. This TCR was sampled from an adult who received the AZD1222 COVID-19 vaccine. CDR3 residues: CASSTGEEKEKLFF. The DNA of the CDR3 is TGTGCCAGCAGTACAGGGGAGGAGAAGGAAAAACTGTTTTTT.